The sequence of this T cell receptor beta chain was determined in a study of lymphopenia after photon versus proton radiotherapy. Using immunoSEQ multiplex PCR, the repertoire was profiled, and TCRdb retains in-frame clones only, with some absent. This table holds about 62,000 clones, approximately 90% found once. Regarding this clone: Its cognate antigen is unknown.

Overall study results and limits: After lymphocyte nadir, photon-treated repertoires showed oligoclonal expansion, especially CD8+ Temra.

V was shortened by 3 bases and J by 5 bases, with 16 bases between the two germline ends. Per germline, CDR1 GTSNPN and CDR2 SVGIG (reference sequence). The CDR3 has 14 amino acids. This chain joins TRBV30 and TRBJ2-5; D is possibly TRBD1 (5 bases). The specimen was peripheral blood, collected from a patient treated with proton-based radiotherapy. This clonotype originated in a man at least 80 years old with esophageal cancer. The CDR3 here is CAWRVLGHLETQYF. DNA of the CDR3: TGTGCCTGGAGGGTCCTGGGGCATTTGGAGACCCAGTACTTC.